Shown below are 21 T cell receptor beta chains from a single sample sequenced in a study of control samples from healthy donors and cancer patients. Using immunoSEQ multiplex PCR, the repertoire was profiled, and TCRdb retains in-frame clones only, with some absent. The data show 150,000 or so clones, 80% to 95% seen once. The sequencing sample was made of blood. The receptor set was obtained from a man younger than 35 in good health.

The chain employs TRBV4-2 and TRBJ1-4; D gene unclear. Trimming pared 0 bases from V and 0 bases from J, leaving 11 bases between. This CDR3 region has 17 residues. Looked up from germline, CDR1 is LGHNA and CDR2 is YNFKEQ. The CDR3 loop is CASSQEEFRATNEKLFF. The CDR3 DNA sequence: TGTGCCAGCAGCCAAGAGGAGTTTCGTGCAACTAATGAAAAACTGTTTTTT.

The J gene is TRBJ1-3, the V gene TRBV15; D remains ambiguous. CDR3 size: 14 residues. In germline, CDR1 is LNHNV, CDR2 YYDKDF (reference sequence). V dropped 6 bases and J dropped 2 bases, with 11 bases sitting between them. CDR3 sequence (DNA): TGTGCCACCAGGGTTGAGGTACCTGGAAACACCATATATTTT. Its translation: CATRVEVPGNTIYF.

The chain combines TRBV4-1 with TRBJ2-1, with 9 nucleotides matching TRBD2. The CDR3 covers 15 residues. Per germline, CDR1 MGHRA and CDR2 YSYEKL. The V gene end was trimmed by 4 bases and the J gene end by 9 bases; junction bases not matched to a gene: 10. The CDR3 region is CASSPRGGGGTEQFF. The CDR3 DNA is TGCGCCAGCAGCCCTCGTGGCGGGGGGGGCACTGAGCAGTTCTTC.

The chain recombines TRBV20-1 with TRBJ2-7; a weak D match, TRBD1 (6 bases). Germline lookup yields CDR1 DFQATT and CDR2 SNEGSKA (reference sequence). This CDR3 contains 11 residues. V lost 5 bases and J lost 6, with 11 bases in between. The CDR3 region has the DNA TGCAGTGCTGAAACAGGGCCCGAGCAGTACTTC. It encodes CSAETGPEQYF.

The CDR3, as DNA: TGTGCCAGCAGCTGGGACAGGGTGGGAGAAAAACTGTTTTTT. This translates into CASSWDRVGEKLFF. The genes are TRBV7-9 and TRBJ1-4; 9 positions agree with TRBD1. Germline trimming cut 4 bases from V and 8 bases from J; bases unmatched to any gene: 5. Germline CDR1 reads SEHNR; CDR2 reads FQNEAQ (reference sequence). The CDR3 has 14 residues.

The gene calls are TRBV27 and TRBJ2-2; tentatively, D is TRBD1 (6 bases). Germline lookup yields CDR1 MNHEY and CDR2 SMNVEV (reference sequence). Trimming pared 6 bases from V and 2 bases from J, leaving 16 bases between. This CDR3 has 16 residues. CDR3 nucleotide sequence: TGTGCCAGCAGCCACCCCAGGGGTAGAAACACCGGGGAGCTGTTTTTT. It translates to CASSHPRGRNTGELFF.

V usage is TRBV6-5 and J usage is TRBJ1-6; D remains ambiguous. The CDR3 runs 13 residues. V lost 5 bases, J lost 9 bases, and 11 bases lay in between. Germline CDR1 MNHEY, CDR2 SVGAGI. CDR3 amino acids: CASSPNFASPLHF. CDR3 coding DNA: TGTGCCAGCAGTCCTAATTTTGCTTCACCCCTCCACTTT.

This chain joins TRBV28 and TRBJ1-5, with a weak D call TRBD1 (5 bases). Trimming removed 2 bases from V and 3 bases from J, with 11 bases in between. Per germline, CDR1 MDHEN and CDR2 SYDVKM. The CDR3 has 15 residues. In DNA, the CDR3 is TGTGCCAGCAGTTTACAGGGTAGTTACAATCAGCCCCAGCATTTT. Protein product: CASSLQGSYNQPQHF.

The rearrangement joins TRBV7-9 to TRBJ1-1; perhaps TRBD1 as D (5 bases). The CDR3 length is 15 residues. Trimming pared 5 bases from V and 11 bases from J, leaving 24 bases between. CDR1 and CDR2 from the germline V gene are SEHNR and FQNEAQ (reference sequence). CDR3 loop: CASSLNRDFWGPAFF. CDR3 coding DNA: TGTGCCAGCAGCCTTAACCGAGACTTTTGGGGACCGGCTTTCTTT.

The chain joins TRBV13 to TRBJ1-4; no definite D call. The CDR3 is 12 amino acids. Germline CDR1 reads PRHDT; CDR2 reads FYEKMQ (reference sequence). Trimming pared 5 bases from V and 5 bases from J, leaving 6 bases between. The CDR3 reads CASSSTNEKLFF. In DNA form, the CDR3 reads TGTGCCAGCAGCAGTACGAATGAAAAACTGTTTTTT. The full variable domain, in which reference TRBV13 and TRBJ1-4 provide the parts outside the CDR3, is AAGVIQSPRHLIKEKRETATLKCYPIPRHDTVYWYQQGPGQDPQFLISFYEKMQSDKGSIPDRFSAQQFSDYHSELNMSSLELGDSALYFCASSSTNEKLFFGSGTQLSVL.

The chain employs TRBV6-2 or TRBV6-3 and TRBJ2-7; 8 bases align to TRBD1. This CDR3 has 14 amino acids. Per germline, CDR1 MNHEY and CDR2 SVGEGT. V lost 3 bases and J lost 2; bases outside the gene matches: 3. CDR3 sequence reads: CASSYVDRAYEQYF. The CDR3 DNA sequence: TGTGCCAGCAGTTATGTGGACAGGGCCTACGAGCAGTACTTC.

The chain has TRBV4-2 and TRBJ1-2; 10 bases fit TRBD1. From germline, CDR1 is LGHNA and CDR2 YNFKEQ. V shed 4 bases and J 6 bases; nucleotides not matched to a gene: 14. The CDR3 contains 17 residues. The CDR3 DNA follows: TGTGCCAGCAGCCCCACAGCCCGGGACAGGGGTATAGATGGCTACACCTTC. This gives the protein CASSPTARDRGIDGYTF.

The V gene is TRBV27, the J gene TRBJ2-7; no reliable D call. The CDR3 loop spans 16 amino acids. Per germline, CDR1 MNHEY and CDR2 SMNVEV (reference sequence). Trimming removed 2 bases from V and 0 bases from J, with 14 bases in between. This chain's CDR3 is CASSLAFRQSSYEQYF. Written as DNA, the CDR3 is TGTGCCAGCAGTTTAGCTTTCCGGCAGTCCTCCTACGAGCAGTACTTC.

In the case of this clone: Compared with germline, one end of the junction differs, possibly owing to a read error. This chain joins TRBV15 and TRBJ1-1; D may be TRBD1 (5 bases). Per the germline V gene, CDR1 is LNHNV and CDR2 is YYDKDF (reference sequence). The CDR3 spans 14 residues. CDR3 in DNA: TGTGCCACCAGCGGAGACAGATCGGACACTGAAGCTTTCTTT. This encodes CATSGDRSDTEAFF.

The chain employs TRBV4-1 and TRBJ1-2; the D is unclear. The V end lost 0 bases, the J end lost 8 bases, and 10 bases lay between the germline ends. Germline V lookup: CDR1 MGHRA, CDR2 YSYEKL. CDR3 length: 13 amino acids. The CDR3, as DNA: TGCGCCAGCAGCCAAGATCCCGGCTCGGGCTACACCTTC. As protein: CASSQDPGSGYTF.

The chain joins TRBV19 to TRBJ1-2; TRBD1 matches 9 bases. The CDR3 length is 16 residues. V was clipped by 3 bases and J by 5 bases; unmatched bases: 10. Per germline, CDR1 LNHDA and CDR2 SQIVND (reference sequence). CDR3 bases: TGTGCCAGTAGTATCTCGGGACAGGGAGGGTTTTATGGCTACACCTTC. Translated, it gives CASSISGQGGFYGYTF.

This chain joins TRBV7-8 and TRBJ2-7; D possibly corresponds to TRBD2 (7 bases). This CDR3 contains 15 residues. Trimming stripped 5 bases from V and 0 bases from J, with 14 bases between. Germline values: CDR1 SGHVS, CDR2 FQNEAQ. The CDR3 DNA sequence: TGTGCCAGCAGCCCCGCGGGGGCCAGCTCCTACGAGCAGTACTTC. This sequence encodes CASSPAGASSYEQYF.

The chain is built from TRBV7-8 and TRBJ2-6; D unresolved. Germline-derived CDR1 and CDR2 are SGHVS and FQNEAQ. This CDR3 is 18 amino acids long. The V and J ends lost 5 bases and 0 bases respectively, with 17 bases between them. The CDR3: CASSPRFLGFSGANVLTF. DNA of the CDR3: TGTGCCAGCAGCCCCAGATTTTTAGGATTCTCTGGGGCCAACGTCCTGACTTTC. The variable domain in full, with the rest retrieved from reference TRBV7-8 and TRBJ2-6, is GAGVSQSPRYKVAKRGQDVALRCDPISGHVSLFWYQQALGQGPEFLTYFQNEAQLDKSGLPSDRFFAERPEGSVSTLKIQRTQQEDSAVYLCASSPRFLGFSGANVLTFGAGSRLTVL.

The rearrangement uses TRBV14 and TRBJ2-1; D is uncertain. This CDR3 contains 15 residues. Trimming left V 1 base short and J 2 bases short, with 9 bases between. The germline V gene has CDR1 SGHDN and CDR2 FVKESK. Here the CDR3 reads CASSQAGSPYNEQFF. The CDR3 coding sequence is TGTGCCAGCAGCCAAGCGGGTTCCCCCTACAATGAGCAGTTCTTC.

This chain links TRBV7-2 with TRBJ2-3, with D unresolved. Trimming cost V 5 bases and J 2 bases, with 17 bases left between them. CDR1 is SGHTA and CDR2 is FQGNSA in the germline V gene. CDR3 size: 16 residues. CDR3 in amino acids: CASSVTTAAYTDTQYF. CDR3 nucleotide sequence: TGTGCCAGCAGCGTAACAACCGCGGCTTACACAGATACGCAGTATTTT.

This clone has more than one count but fewer than ten. V usage is TRBV28 and J usage is TRBJ1-5; D remains ambiguous. Trimming took off 6 bases at V and 6 bases at J, with 12 bases between the two ends. Germline V CDR1 and CDR2: MDHEN, SYDVKM. The CDR3 is made up of 13 amino acids. The CDR3 loop reads CASRPGELQPQHF. In nucleotides, the CDR3 is TGTGCCAGCAGGCCTGGAGAGCTTCAGCCCCAGCATTTT.